Each of the 4 T cell receptor beta chains below was sequenced from the same sample in a study of T cell repertoires in aging, cancer and after chemotherapy. Peripheral blood genomic DNA, not sorted cells or RNA, was the template. Rearranged V-D-J TRB sequences were amplified with a mixed TRB-A/B primer pool. MiXCR, applied by TCRdb to the multiplex PCR reads, yields one record per CDR3 protein. Of 1,600 or so distinct CDR3 sequences in the sample, over 30% were seen once. What was sequenced was blood. The receptors originated from a human donor with a solid tumor.

The chain couples TRBV7-2 to TRBJ2-7; D is possibly TRBD1 or TRBD2 (6 bases each). This CDR3 has 14 amino acids. V shed 3 bases and J shed 5 bases, with 14 bases lying between them. The germline V gene encodes CDR1 SGHTA and CDR2 FQGNSA. The CDR3 nucleotides read TGTGCCAGCAGCTTCTACGGGGGCGAGGACGAGCAGTACTTC. This gives the protein CASSFYGGEDEQYF.

This chain links TRBV20-1 with TRBJ2-7, with 11 bases identical to TRBD2. Germline CDR1 is DFQATT and CDR2 is SNEGSKA (reference sequence). J was trimmed by 6 bases and V by 3 bases; bases with no gene match: 7. The CDR3 totals 14 residues. The CDR3 DNA sequence: TGCAGTGCTAGCCTTAGCGGGGGGGCCTCCGAGCAGTACTTC. Amino acid sequence: CSASLSGGASEQYF.

The gene calls are TRBV24-1 and TRBJ1-1; D not resolved. CDR1 KGHDR and CDR2 SFDVKD come from the germline V gene. The CDR3 spans 13 residues. Trimming left V 7 bases short and J 2 bases short, with 10 bases between. This CDR3 reads CATRDRFNTEAFF. CDR3 nucleotide sequence: TGTGCCACCAGGGACCGCTTTAACACTGAAGCTTTCTTT.

The table lists this clonotype with a few counts. The genes are TRBV19 and TRBJ2-5; 7 bases match TRBD1. After removal of 6 bases from V and 2 bases from J, the junction contained 6 bases not matched to a gene. The CDR3 spans 14 residues. CDR1 is LNHDA and CDR2 is SQIVND in the germline V gene (reference sequence). The CDR3 loop is CASRRGGPQETQYF. In DNA form, the CDR3 reads TGTGCCAGTAGAAGAGGGGGCCCGCAAGAGACCCAGTACTTC.